This TCR beta chain was sequenced during a study of blood T cells in healthy people across ages. General study results and limits: Because donor CMV status was unknown, expanded clonotype changes were possibly confounded.

CDR3 length: 16 residues. Primers used in a second PCR of about 7 to 12 cycles were a sample-barcoded 5' primer and a J-beta primer mix. TCRdb used MiXCR to reprocess the 5' RACE reads, holding one entry per CDR3 protein. The sample carries 870,000 or so distinct CDR3 sequences, around 26% recorded once. The donors, healthy Caucasians from Russia, were aged roughly 6 to 90. This clonotype has at least ten counts. Its antigen is currently unknown. This receptor was identified in a woman older than 75 in good health. Sequencing input: blood. The chain combines TRBV21-1 with TRBJ2-7; no check of the table's D call, TRBD2, against the DNA was made. TRBV21-1 has pseudogene status. The CDR3: CASSKARAGWLDEQYF. The CDR3 nucleotides are TGTGCCAGCAGCAAAGCTCGCGCGGGGTGGCTGGACGAGCAGTACTTC.